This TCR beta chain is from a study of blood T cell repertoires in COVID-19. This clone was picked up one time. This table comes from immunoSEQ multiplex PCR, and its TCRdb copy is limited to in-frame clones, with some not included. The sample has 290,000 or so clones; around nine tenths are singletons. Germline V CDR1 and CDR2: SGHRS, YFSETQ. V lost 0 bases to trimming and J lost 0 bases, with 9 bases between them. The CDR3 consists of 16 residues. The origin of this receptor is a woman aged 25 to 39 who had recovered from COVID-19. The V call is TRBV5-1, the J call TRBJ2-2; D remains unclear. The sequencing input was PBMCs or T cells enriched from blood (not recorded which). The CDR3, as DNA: TGCGCCAGCAGCTTGGGCGCTGTCTCGAACACCGGGGAGCTGTTTTTT. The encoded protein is CASSLGAVSNTGELFF. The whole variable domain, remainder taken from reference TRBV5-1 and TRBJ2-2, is KAGVTQTPRYLIKTRGQQVTLSCSPISGHRSVSWYQQTPGQGLQFLFEYFSETQRNKGNFPGRFSGRQFSNSRSEMNVSTLELGDSALYLCASSLGAVSNTGELFFGEGSRLTVL.